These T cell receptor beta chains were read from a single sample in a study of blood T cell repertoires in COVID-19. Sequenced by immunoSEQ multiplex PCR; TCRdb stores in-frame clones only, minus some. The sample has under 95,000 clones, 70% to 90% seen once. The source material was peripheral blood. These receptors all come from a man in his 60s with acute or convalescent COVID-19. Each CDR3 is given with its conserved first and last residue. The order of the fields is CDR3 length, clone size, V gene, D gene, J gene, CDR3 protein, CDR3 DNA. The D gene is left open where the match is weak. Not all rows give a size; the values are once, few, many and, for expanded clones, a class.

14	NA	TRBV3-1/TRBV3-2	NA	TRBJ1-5	CASSQAPGVGPQHF	TGTGCCAGCAGCCAAGCTCCAGGGGTTGGGCCCCAGCATTTT
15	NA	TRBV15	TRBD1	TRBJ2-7	CATSRDRQGAYEQYF	TGTGCCACCAGCAGAGATCGGCAGGGGGCGTACGAGCAGTACTTC
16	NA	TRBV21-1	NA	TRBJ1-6	CASSTGQKRYNSPLHF	TGTGCCAGCAGCACGGGACAGAAACGTTATAATTCACCCCTCCACTTT
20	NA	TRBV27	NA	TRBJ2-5	CASSEPDVIGVRLQGLTQYF	TGTGCCAGCAGTGAGCCAGACGTAATCGGCGTTCGGTTGCAGGGCTTGACCCAGTACTTC
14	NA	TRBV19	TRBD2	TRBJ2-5	CASSISGGQETQYF	TGTGCCAGTAGTATTAGCGGGGGGCAAGAGACCCAGTACTTC
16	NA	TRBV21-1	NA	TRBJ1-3	CASSKMCSSRGNTIYF	TGTGCCAGCAGCAAGATGTGCTCGTCTAGGGGAAACACCATATATTTT
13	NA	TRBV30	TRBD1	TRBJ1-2	CAWTPGGYDGYTF	TGTGCCTGGACTCCAGGGGGATATGATGGCTACACCTTC
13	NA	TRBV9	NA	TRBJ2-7	CASSVQGSNEQYF	TGTGCCAGCAGCGTCCAGGGATCCAACGAGCAGTACTTC
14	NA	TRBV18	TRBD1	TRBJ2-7	CASSPRTGGYEQYF	TGTGCCAGCTCACCACGCACAGGGGGCTACGAGCAGTACTTC
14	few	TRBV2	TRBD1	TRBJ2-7	CASSEADRVHEQYF	TGTGCCAGCAGTGAGGCGGACAGGGTCCACGAGCAGTACTTC
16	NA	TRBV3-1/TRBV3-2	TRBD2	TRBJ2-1	CASSQRAGGGLNEQFF	TGTGCCAGCAGCCAACGGGCGGGCGGGGGGCTCAATGAGCAGTTCTTC
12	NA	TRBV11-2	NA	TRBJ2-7	CASGQFTYEQYF	TGTGCCAGCGGACAGTTCACCTACGAGCAGTACTTC
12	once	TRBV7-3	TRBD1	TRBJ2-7	CASGTGGDEQYF	TGTGCCAGCGGGACAGGGGGTGACGAGCAGTACTTC
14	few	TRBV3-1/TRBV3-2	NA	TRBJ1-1	CASSQDVSYTEAFF	TGTGCCAGCAGCCAAGATGTGTCCTACACTGAAGCTTTCTTT
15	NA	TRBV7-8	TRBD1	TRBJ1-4	CASSQRGHDNEKLFF	TGTGCCAGCAGCCAAAGGGGGCACGATAATGAAAAACTGTTTTTT
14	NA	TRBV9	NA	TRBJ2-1	CASSVGGDYNEQFF	TGTGCCAGCAGCGTAGGGGGGGACTACAATGAGCAGTTCTTC
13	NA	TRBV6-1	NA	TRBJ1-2	CASSESQGYGYTF	TGTGCCAGCAGTGAAAGCCAGGGCTATGGCTACACCTTC
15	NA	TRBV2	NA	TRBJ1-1	CASSERRGYSTEAFF	TGTGCCAGCAGTGAACGGAGGGGTTATAGCACTGAAGCTTTCTTT
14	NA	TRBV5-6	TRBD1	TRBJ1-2	CASSFGQANYGYTF	TGTGCCAGCAGCTTCGGACAGGCTAACTATGGCTACACCTTC
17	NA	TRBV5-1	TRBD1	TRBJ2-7	CASSLQPGQASSYEQYF	TGCGCCAGCAGCTTACAACCGGGACAGGCAAGCTCCTACGAGCAGTACTTC
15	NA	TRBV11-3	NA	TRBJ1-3	CASSHTSGSGNTIYF	TGTGCCAGCAGCCACACCTCAGGGTCTGGAAACACCATATATTTT
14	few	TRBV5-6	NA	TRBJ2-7	CASSWETGSYEQYF	TGTGCCAGCAGCTGGGAGACTGGCTCCTACGAGCAGTACTTC